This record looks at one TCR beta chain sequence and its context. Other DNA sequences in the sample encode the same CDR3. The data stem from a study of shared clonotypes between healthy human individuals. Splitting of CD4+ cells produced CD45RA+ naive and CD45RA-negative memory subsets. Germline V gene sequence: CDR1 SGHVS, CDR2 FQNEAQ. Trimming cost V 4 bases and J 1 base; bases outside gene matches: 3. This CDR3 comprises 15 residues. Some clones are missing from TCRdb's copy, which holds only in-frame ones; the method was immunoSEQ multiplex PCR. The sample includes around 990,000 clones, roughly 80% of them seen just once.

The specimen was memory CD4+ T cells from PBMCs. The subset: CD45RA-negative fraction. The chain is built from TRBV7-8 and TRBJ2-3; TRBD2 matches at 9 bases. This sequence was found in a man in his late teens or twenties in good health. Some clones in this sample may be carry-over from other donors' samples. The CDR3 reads CASSSRTSGTDTQYF. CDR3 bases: TGTGCCAGCAGCTCCCGGACTAGCGGCACAGATACGCAGTATTTT. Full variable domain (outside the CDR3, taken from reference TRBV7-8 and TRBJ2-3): GAGVSQSPRYKVAKRGQDVALRCDPISGHVSLFWYQQALGQGPEFLTYFQNEAQLDKSGLPSDRFFAERPEGSVSTLKIQRTQQEDSAVYLCASSSRTSGTDTQYFGPGTRLTVL.